This TCR beta chain was found in a study of cytomegalovirus exposure and HLA in healthy donors. Study-wide points: A later analysis showed HLA-associated TCR beta chains outstripping equally common others in clonal expansion. Rare sequences made up most TCRs, while some public TCRs were found in many donors.

As concerns this clone: What it binds is not known.

The V end was cut by 3 bases, the J end by 1 base, with 9 bases between. Looked up from germline, CDR1 is SEHNR and CDR2 is FQNEAQ (reference sequence). This CDR3 spans 14 amino acids. The PCR had 60 Vbeta and 13 Jbeta primers. Measured with immunoSEQ multiplex PCR; TCRdb has only the in-frame clones, and not every one. Found here are approximately 110,000 clones; the top ten clones hold 6.5% to 7%. This receptor was obtained from a man aged 40-50 years in good health and CMV-seropositive. The sample consisted of PBMCs. This chain links TRBV7-9 with TRBJ2-5; TRBD1 is a possible D gene (6 bases). CDR3 in DNA: TGTGCCAGCAGCTTTCTGGACAGCCAAGAGACCCAGTACTTC. It specifies CASSFLDSQETQYF. The full variable domain, its missing parts supplied by reference TRBV7-9 and TRBJ2-5, is DTGVSQNPRHKITKRGQNVTFRCDPISEHNRLYWYRQTLGQGPEFLTYFQNEAQLEKSRLLSDRFSAERPKGSFSTLEIQRTEQGDSAMYLCASSFLDSQETQYFGPGTRLLVL.